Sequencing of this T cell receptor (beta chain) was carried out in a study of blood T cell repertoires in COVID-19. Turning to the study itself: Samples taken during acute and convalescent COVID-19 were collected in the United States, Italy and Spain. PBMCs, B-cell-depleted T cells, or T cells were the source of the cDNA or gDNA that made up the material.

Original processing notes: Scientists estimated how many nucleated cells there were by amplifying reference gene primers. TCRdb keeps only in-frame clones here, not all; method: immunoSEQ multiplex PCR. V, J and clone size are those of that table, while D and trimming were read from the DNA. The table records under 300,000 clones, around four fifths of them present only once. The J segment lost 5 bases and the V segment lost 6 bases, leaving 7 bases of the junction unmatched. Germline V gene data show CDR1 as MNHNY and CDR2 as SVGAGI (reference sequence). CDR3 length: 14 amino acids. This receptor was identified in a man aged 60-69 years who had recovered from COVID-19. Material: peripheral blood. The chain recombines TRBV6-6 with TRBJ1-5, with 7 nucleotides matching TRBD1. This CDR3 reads CASRRDRDDQPQHF. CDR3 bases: TGTGCCAGCAGACGCGACAGGGATGATCAGCCCCAGCATTTT.